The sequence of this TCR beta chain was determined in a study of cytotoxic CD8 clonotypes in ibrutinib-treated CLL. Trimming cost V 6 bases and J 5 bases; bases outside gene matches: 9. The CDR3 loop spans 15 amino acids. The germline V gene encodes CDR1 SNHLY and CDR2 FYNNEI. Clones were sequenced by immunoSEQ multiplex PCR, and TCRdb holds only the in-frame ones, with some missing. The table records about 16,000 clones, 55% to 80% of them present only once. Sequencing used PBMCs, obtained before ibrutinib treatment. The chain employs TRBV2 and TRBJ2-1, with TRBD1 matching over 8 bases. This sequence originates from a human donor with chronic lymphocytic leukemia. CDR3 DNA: TGTGCCAGCAGGGAGGGGACAGGTAGTAACAATGAGCAGTTCTTC. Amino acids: CASREGTGSNNEQFF. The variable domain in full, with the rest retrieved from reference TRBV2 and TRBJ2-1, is EPEVTQTPSHQVTQMGQEVILRCVPISNHLYFYWYRQILGQKVEFLVSFYNNEISEKSEIFDDQFSVERPDGSNFTLKIRSTKLEDSAMYFCASREGTGSNNEQFFGPGTRLTVL.